This is a list of T cell receptor beta chains from one sample in a study of T cell responses to AZD1222 COVID-19 vaccine. Repertoires were generated with immunoSEQ multiplex PCR, while TCRdb's copy carries only in-frame clones and drops some. The sample consists of approximately 190,000 clones, approximately 92% of them appearing once. Sequencing was performed on peripheral blood, taken on day 0 of AZD1222 vaccination. Source of these receptors: an adult in good health. Each CDR3 is given with its conserved first and last residue. Each record gives: CDR3 DNA, CDR3 protein, clone size, CDR3 length, D gene, J gene, V gene. A D gene is named only where the DNA matches it firmly. Not every row has a clone size; where given, it reads once, few, many or a size class.

TGTGCCAGCAGTGAGACAAGGAACTATGGCTACACCTTC | CASSETRNYGYTF | . | 13 | . | TRBJ1-2 | TRBV6-2/TRBV6-3
TGTGCCAGCAGCTTAATGGGGGGCTCGACAGATACGCAGTATTTT | CASSLMGGSTDTQYF | once | 15 | . | TRBJ2-3 | TRBV7-3
TGTGCCAGCAGCGTAGTCAGTGGGAGCCGCGGGGGTTCTAACTATGGCTACACCTTC | CASSVVSGSRGGSNYGYTF | . | 19 | . | TRBJ1-2 | TRBV9
TGTGCCAGCAGAGACAGCTACTATGGCTACACCTTC | CASRDSYYGYTF | few | 12 | . | TRBJ1-2 | TRBV6-5
TGTGCCAGCAGCTTAAGACAGGGGGGTATGCAGACCCAGTACTTC | CASSLRQGGMQTQYF | . | 15 | TRBD1 | TRBJ2-5 | TRBV7-2
TGTGCCAGCAGTAAAACAGGAGCTCAAGAGACCCAGTACTTC | CASSKTGAQETQYF | . | 14 | . | TRBJ2-5 | TRBV6-2/TRBV6-3
TGCGCCAGCAGCGGCGGGACAGGGGGCACCGGGGAGCTGTTTTTT | CASSGGTGGTGELFF | . | 15 | TRBD1 | TRBJ2-2 | TRBV5-1
TGTGCCAGCAGTGAACAGAGGGTAGGACAGTCCTCCTACGAGCAGTACTTC | CASSEQRVGQSSYEQYF | . | 17 | . | TRBJ2-7 | TRBV6-1
TGCGCCAGCCAGACAGGGCCCGGAATTGACTATGGCTACACCTTC | CASQTGPGIDYGYTF | . | 15 | TRBD1 | TRBJ1-2 | TRBV5-1
TGTGCCAGCAGCCTGTCGGACAGGGGATACGAGCAGTACTTC | CASSLSDRGYEQYF | . | 14 | TRBD1 | TRBJ2-7 | TRBV18
TGTGCCAGCAGCTGGACGCATTTGCAGGATCAGCCCCAGCATTTT | CASSWTHLQDQPQHF | once | 15 | . | TRBJ1-5 | TRBV7-8
TGTGCCAGCAGCGGATACAGGGGAGGTGCTGGAAACACCATATATTTT | CASSGYRGGAGNTIYF | . | 16 | TRBD1 | TRBJ1-3 | TRBV9
TGTGCCAGCACCCCGAGAGGCATTATGAACACTGAAGCTTTCTTT | CASTPRGIMNTEAFF | . | 15 | . | TRBJ1-1 | TRBV6-1
TGTGCCAGGCCCTGGTACAATGAGCAGTTCTTC | CARPWYNEQFF | . | 11 | . | TRBJ2-1 | TRBV6-5
TGCGCCAGCAGCCAAGGGCGACGGGGCACTGAAGCTTTCTTT | CASSQGRRGTEAFF | . | 14 | . | TRBJ1-1 | TRBV4-3
TGTGCCAGCAGTTTAGTCGGGGGCCAGTCGAGGACCTTC | CASSLVGGQSRTF | . | 13 | . | TRBJ1-2 | TRBV28
TGTGCCAGCAGTTACGATCTGACTAGCGGGGCCTACAATGAGCAGTTCTTC | CASSYDLTSGAYNEQFF | . | 17 | TRBD2 | TRBJ2-1 | TRBV6-2/TRBV6-3
TGTGCCAGCAGCCCCGGGGCCCGTCAGCCCCAGCATTTT | CASSPGARQPQHF | . | 13 | . | TRBJ1-5 | TRBV2
TGTGCCAGTAGCCCCCAATCGACGGCAACTAATGAAAAACTGTTTTTT | CASSPQSTATNEKLFF | . | 16 | . | TRBJ1-4 | TRBV19
TGTGCCAGCAGCCCTACTGGGACAGGGGGCAACTATGGCTACACCTTC | CASSPTGTGGNYGYTF | . | 16 | TRBD1 | TRBJ1-2 | TRBV3-1/TRBV3-2
TGTGCCAGCACCGACAGGGGGAACACCGGGGAGCTGTTTTTT | CASTDRGNTGELFF | . | 14 | TRBD1 | TRBJ2-2 | TRBV28
TGTGCCAGCTCACCACTTCAGGGACAGAACACTGAAGCTTTCTTT | CASSPLQGQNTEAFF | once | 15 | . | TRBJ1-1 | TRBV18
TGTGCCAGCAGCCCCAGACTAGCGGGGGAAAACATTCAGTACTTC | CASSPRLAGENIQYF | . | 15 | TRBD2 | TRBJ2-4 | TRBV7-9
TGTGCCAGCGGCATACAGGGGTCCCAAGAGACCCAGTACTTC | CASGIQGSQETQYF | . | 14 | TRBD1 | TRBJ2-5 | TRBV7-2
TGTGCCAGCAGACTGGACAGTCGGGTTTCACCCCTCCACTTT | CASRLDSRVSPLHF | . | 14 | . | TRBJ1-6 | TRBV7-9
TGTGCCAGCAGTATCAGGGTTTCCTATGGCTACACCTTC | CASSIRVSYGYTF | . | 13 | . | TRBJ1-2 | TRBV6-1
TGTGCCAGCAGCTCAATTCTCCGACTAGCGGGGGGTAGCACAGATACGCAGTATTTT | CASSSILRLAGGSTDTQYF | . | 19 | TRBD2 | TRBJ2-3 | TRBV7-2
TGTGCCAGCAGTGAGAGTCTGAACTATGGCTACACCTTC | CASSESLNYGYTF | . | 13 | . | TRBJ1-2 | TRBV28
TGTGCCAGCAGCTTAGGAGGGGACACCTACGAGCAGTACTTC | CASSLGGDTYEQYF | . | 14 | . | TRBJ2-7 | TRBV5-6
TGTGCCAGCAGACGCGGACAGTATAGCAATCAGCCCCAGCATTTT | CASRRGQYSNQPQHF | few | 15 | . | TRBJ1-5 | TRBV6-5
TGTGCCAGCAGTCCTCAGGTACAAGAGACCCAGTACTTC | CASSPQVQETQYF | once | 13 | . | TRBJ2-5 | TRBV6-5
TGCAGCGTCTACGGACAAACGGACACTGAAGCTTTCTTT | CSVYGQTDTEAFF | once | 13 | . | TRBJ1-1 | TRBV29-1
TGTGCCTGGAGTCCGGGCCAGGGGTGGAGGCAGTTCTTC | CAWSPGQGWRQFF | . | 13 | . | TRBJ2-1 | TRBV30
TGCGCCAGCAGCTCTCTACCTTTGGGACTAGCGGCGGGGAATGAGCAGTTCTTC | CASSSLPLGLAAGNEQFF | . | 18 | TRBD2 | TRBJ2-1 | TRBV5-1
TGTGCCAGCAGTGCCCCCTGGGGGATCGGGCAGGGTAAAGATACGCAGTATTTT | CASSAPWGIGQGKDTQYF | . | 18 | . | TRBJ2-3 | TRBV6-1
TGTGCCAGCAGCGCTTGGCGGAGCAATCAGCCCCAGCATTTT | CASSAWRSNQPQHF | . | 14 | . | TRBJ1-5 | TRBV2
TGCGCCAGCACTGGCAGCTACACTGAAGCTTTCTTT | CASTGSYTEAFF | . | 12 | . | TRBJ1-1 | TRBV5-1
TGCGCCAGCAGCTTCCTGGGACAGCCGAACACTGAAGCTTTCTTT | CASSFLGQPNTEAFF | . | 15 | TRBD1 | TRBJ1-1 | TRBV4-1
TGTGCCAGCAGTGAAGGTCTAGCGGGGGGAGTAGCTGGGGCCAACGTCCTGACTTTC | CASSEGLAGGVAGANVLTF | . | 19 | TRBD2 | TRBJ2-6 | TRBV2
TGTGCCAGCAGCTTAGCCATCAGGGGCACTGAAGCTTTCTTT | CASSLAIRGTEAFF | . | 14 | . | TRBJ1-1 | TRBV7-9
TGTGCCAGTAGAAAAGTACAGGGGGGAAACACCATATATTTT | CASRKVQGGNTIYF | . | 14 | TRBD1 | TRBJ1-3 | TRBV19
TGCGCCAGCAGCCAAGTCGGGACAGATGGCTACACCTTC | CASSQVGTDGYTF | . | 13 | TRBD1 | TRBJ1-2 | TRBV4-3
TGTGCCAGCAGCTCGGGAGCGGACACTGAAGCTTTCTTT | CASSSGADTEAFF | . | 13 | . | TRBJ1-1 | TRBV11-3
TGTGCCAGCGTCCCACCCGGGACAGGCACTACCCTAGCCAAAAACATTCAGTACTTC | CASVPPGTGTTLAKNIQYF | . | 19 | TRBD1 | TRBJ2-4 | TRBV7-2
TGTGCCAGCAGCTTAGCGTTGGGGCCAGCCGAAGCTTTCTTT | CASSLALGPAEAFF | . | 14 | . | TRBJ1-1 | TRBV7-9
TGTGCCAGCAGCCAGGTGACAGGCCCTAGCAATCAGCCCCAGCATTTT | CASSQVTGPSNQPQHF | . | 16 | . | TRBJ1-5 | TRBV4-2
TGTGCCAGCAGCTTTTGGAGCACTGAAGCTTTCTTT | CASSFWSTEAFF | . | 12 | . | TRBJ1-1 | TRBV5-8
TGCGCCAGCAGTGACTACCACAGGGGGCCGAAGGATCAGCCCCAGCATTTT | CASSDYHRGPKDQPQHF | . | 17 | TRBD1 | TRBJ1-5 | TRBV10-1
TGCGCCAGCAGCGGACAGGGGGCTGACTATGGCTACACCTTC | CASSGQGADYGYTF | . | 14 | TRBD1 | TRBJ1-2 | TRBV5-1
TGTGCCAGCAGCTTTTATGGGACTTCAAACACCGGGGAGCTGTTTTTT | CASSFYGTSNTGELFF | . | 16 | . | TRBJ2-2 | TRBV7-9
TGTGCCAGCAGTATTGACAGGGGCCAGGAGACCCAGTACTTC | CASSIDRGQETQYF | . | 14 | TRBD1 | TRBJ2-5 | TRBV2
TGTGCCAGCAGGGAACTCCGGGCCCAGAATGAAAAACTGTTTTTT | CASRELRAQNEKLFF | . | 15 | . | TRBJ1-4 | TRBV2
TGTGCCAGCAGCTTCGGCGGGGGGGCGGTAACCGGGGAGCTGTTTTTT | CASSFGGGAVTGELFF | . | 16 | TRBD2 | TRBJ2-2 | TRBV11-3
TGTGCCAGCAGTTTAAAGGGTCGGACTGAAGCTTTCTTT | CASSLKGRTEAFF | . | 13 | . | TRBJ1-1 | TRBV27
TGTGCCAGCAGTCCGCCGGGACCCACTGAAGCTTTCTTT | CASSPPGPTEAFF | . | 13 | . | TRBJ1-1 | TRBV12-3/TRBV12-4
TGTGCCAGCAGTTTATCAGGGGGAAGTGGCTACACCTTC | CASSLSGGSGYTF | . | 13 | . | TRBJ1-2 | TRBV27
TGTGCCAGAGGCCGGCGGGAAGGCTACACCTTC | CARGRREGYTF | . | 11 | . | TRBJ1-2 | TRBV2